A selection of T cell receptor beta chains follows, all from one sample in a study of T cells after yellow fever vaccination. TCRdb recomputed calls from the 5' RACE reads with MiXCR, one row per CDR3 protein. The data contain over 300,000 distinct CDR3 sequences, approximately 3.9% of them seen just once; the ten biggest clones take up around 20%. The specimen was PBMCs, collected on the day of the yellow fever booster vaccination. These receptors were taken from a man in his late teens or twenties who received the YFV17D yellow fever vaccine. Both conserved end residues are part of each CDR3. D genes are given only for firm matches. Rows give clone size only sometimes, using once, few, many, or a class for an expanded clone.

clone_size: NA; d_call: NA; v_call: TRBV3-1; j_call: TRBJ1-1; cdr3_nt: TGTGCCAGCAGCCAAGGGGGTAAGGGGAGTGAAGGAGCTTTCTTT; cdr3_aa: CASSQGGKGSEGAFF
clone_size: NA; d_call: TRBD1; v_call: TRBV29-1; j_call: TRBJ1-1; cdr3_nt: TGCAGCGTTGAAGACGCTTCGGACAGGGAATTGGCTTTCTTT; cdr3_aa: CSVEDASDRELAFF
clone_size: NA; d_call: TRBD1; v_call: TRBV20-1; j_call: TRBJ1-1; cdr3_nt: TGCAGTGTAAGACAGGGGATGAACACTGAAGCTTTCTTT; cdr3_aa: CSVRQGMNTEAFF
clone_size: few; d_call: NA; v_call: TRBV9; j_call: TRBJ2-3; cdr3_nt: TGTGCCAGCAGCGTCGATGCGATGAGCACAGATACGCAGTATTTT; cdr3_aa: CASSVDAMSTDTQYF
clone_size: many; d_call: NA; v_call: TRBV5-1; j_call: TRBJ1-1; cdr3_nt: TGCGCCAGCAGCCTAGAGGACACTGAAGCTTTCTTT; cdr3_aa: CASSLEDTEAFF
clone_size: few; d_call: TRBD2; v_call: TRBV11-2; j_call: TRBJ2-5; cdr3_nt: TGTGCCAGCAGCTTAGCGGCGGGGGGGCCAGAAGAGACCCAGTACTTC; cdr3_aa: CASSLAAGGPEETQYF
clone_size: few; d_call: TRBD2; v_call: TRBV5-4; j_call: TRBJ2-2; cdr3_nt: TGTGCCAGCAGCGTGGGACTAGCGGGGTCGAACACCGGGGAGCTGTTTTTT; cdr3_aa: CASSVGLAGSNTGELFF
clone_size: few; d_call: NA; v_call: TRBV18; j_call: TRBJ2-7; cdr3_nt: TGTGCCAGCTCACCAGCTACCAGGGTTGGCGAGCAGTACTTC; cdr3_aa: CASSPATRVGEQYF
clone_size: NA; d_call: NA; v_call: TRBV5-6; j_call: TRBJ2-7; cdr3_nt: TGTGCCAGCAGCTTGACGAGCGGCGAGCAGTACTTC; cdr3_aa: CASSLTSGEQYF
clone_size: many; d_call: NA; v_call: TRBV12-3/TRBV12-4; j_call: TRBJ1-4; cdr3_nt: TGTGCCAGCAGTTTATATATCGGAAAACTGTTTTTT; cdr3_aa: CASSLYIGKLFF
clone_size: NA; d_call: TRBD2; v_call: TRBV12-3/TRBV12-4; j_call: TRBJ2-1; cdr3_nt: TGTGCCAGCAGTTCCGGGACTAGCATGGGAAATGAGCAGTTCTTC; cdr3_aa: CASSSGTSMGNEQFF
clone_size: NA; d_call: NA; v_call: TRBV11-2; j_call: TRBJ2-5; cdr3_nt: TGTGCCAGCAGCTTAGCCCGAGGACATCAAGAGACCCAGTACTTC; cdr3_aa: CASSLARGHQETQYF
clone_size: many; d_call: TRBD1; v_call: TRBV29-1; j_call: TRBJ1-4; cdr3_nt: TGCAGCGTTGAGATTTCTACAGGGGGCTACGAAAAACTGTTTTTT; cdr3_aa: CSVEISTGGYEKLFF
clone_size: many; d_call: TRBD1; v_call: TRBV6-2/TRBV6-3; j_call: TRBJ2-7; cdr3_nt: TGTGCCAGCAGTTATTCCCGGGACAGGGTCGGCGAGCAGTACTTC; cdr3_aa: CASSYSRDRVGEQYF
clone_size: few; d_call: NA; v_call: TRBV7-2; j_call: TRBJ2-7; cdr3_nt: TGTGCCAGCAGCCCTCGGGGGTCCTACGAGCAGTACTTC; cdr3_aa: CASSPRGSYEQYF
clone_size: few; d_call: TRBD1; v_call: TRBV12-3/TRBV12-4; j_call: TRBJ2-7; cdr3_nt: TGTGCCAGCAGCCGGACCGGGACAGGGATACACGAGCAGTACTTC; cdr3_aa: CASSRTGTGIHEQYF
clone_size: NA; d_call: NA; v_call: TRBV7-2; j_call: TRBJ1-5; cdr3_nt: TGTGCCAGCAGCCCCACGTCTAGGCAAAATCAGCCCCAGCATTTT; cdr3_aa: CASSPTSRQNQPQHF
clone_size: few; d_call: NA; v_call: TRBV29-1; j_call: TRBJ1-3; cdr3_nt: TGCAGCGTTGGATGGGACCGAGGAAACACCATATATTTT; cdr3_aa: CSVGWDRGNTIYF
clone_size: many; d_call: NA; v_call: TRBV5-1; j_call: TRBJ2-1; cdr3_nt: TGCGCCAGCAGCTCTCACCGGGGGTCGGGCTCCTACAATGAGCAGTTCTTC; cdr3_aa: CASSSHRGSGSYNEQFF
clone_size: few; d_call: NA; v_call: TRBV11-2; j_call: TRBJ1-6; cdr3_nt: TGTGCCAGCAGCTTCTACGTACAGGGAGCTTATAATTCACCCCTCCACTTT; cdr3_aa: CASSFYVQGAYNSPLHF
clone_size: many; d_call: NA; v_call: TRBV29-1; j_call: TRBJ2-7; cdr3_nt: TGCAGCATCTCGGACAAAGGATACGAGCAGTACTTC; cdr3_aa: CSISDKGYEQYF
clone_size: NA; d_call: NA; v_call: TRBV2; j_call: TRBJ1-3; cdr3_nt: TGTGCCAGCAGTGAGGGACATGGTGGAAACACCATATATTTT; cdr3_aa: CASSEGHGGNTIYF
clone_size: few; d_call: NA; v_call: TRBV6-1; j_call: TRBJ2-1; cdr3_nt: TGTGCCAGCACCTCCCTAACCGGCCATGAGCAGTTCTTC; cdr3_aa: CASTSLTGHEQFF
clone_size: NA; d_call: NA; v_call: TRBV6-2/TRBV6-3; j_call: TRBJ2-2; cdr3_nt: TGTGCCAGCAGTCGTGGAGGGACAAAGAACACCGGGGAGCTGTTTTTT; cdr3_aa: CASSRGGTKNTGELFF
clone_size: NA; d_call: NA; v_call: TRBV5-1; j_call: TRBJ1-2; cdr3_nt: TGCGCCAGCAGCCTTGACGGGGGCGCGATCTATGGCTACACCTTC; cdr3_aa: CASSLDGGAIYGYTF
clone_size: many; d_call: TRBD2; v_call: TRBV20-1; j_call: TRBJ2-1; cdr3_nt: TGCAGTGCTAGTCGGGGGGACTACAATGAGCAGTTCTTC; cdr3_aa: CSASRGDYNEQFF
clone_size: many; d_call: NA; v_call: TRBV4-1; j_call: TRBJ1-5; cdr3_nt: TGCGCCAGCAGCCGCCGGGCGGGGGCGATAGGCAATCAGCCCCAGCATTTT; cdr3_aa: CASSRRAGAIGNQPQHF
clone_size: many; d_call: NA; v_call: TRBV7-8; j_call: TRBJ2-5; cdr3_nt: TGTGCCAGCAGCACTGAGACAGGGAGGTACCAAGAGACCCAGTACTTC; cdr3_aa: CASSTETGRYQETQYF
clone_size: NA; d_call: NA; v_call: TRBV12-3/TRBV12-4; j_call: TRBJ2-2; cdr3_nt: TGTGCCAGCAGTTTAGCCCTGCCTAAGACCGTGGAGCTGTTTTTT; cdr3_aa: CASSLALPKTVELFF
clone_size: many; d_call: TRBD1; v_call: TRBV7-2; j_call: TRBJ1-2; cdr3_nt: TGTGCCAGCAGCTCGAGACAGGGAGATGGCTACACCTTC; cdr3_aa: CASSSRQGDGYTF
clone_size: few; d_call: NA; v_call: TRBV4-1; j_call: TRBJ1-2; cdr3_nt: TGCGCCAGCAGCCAAGTGGGGGGAGATGGCTACACCTTC; cdr3_aa: CASSQVGGDGYTF
clone_size: few; d_call: TRBD1; v_call: TRBV29-1; j_call: TRBJ2-7; cdr3_nt: TGCAGCGTTACTCGGACAGGGAGGAACTACGAGCAGTACTTC; cdr3_aa: CSVTRTGRNYEQYF
clone_size: many; d_call: NA; v_call: TRBV9; j_call: TRBJ2-3; cdr3_nt: TGTGCCAGCAGCGTAGGCAGGGTTGGAGATACGCAGTATTTT; cdr3_aa: CASSVGRVGDTQYF
clone_size: many; d_call: TRBD1; v_call: TRBV6-6; j_call: TRBJ1-1; cdr3_nt: TGTGCCAGCAGCCCGAAGGACAGGGACGATGAAGCTTTCTTT; cdr3_aa: CASSPKDRDDEAFF
clone_size: many; d_call: NA; v_call: TRBV7-3; j_call: TRBJ2-7; cdr3_nt: TGTGCCAGCAGCTTAAATGGGGGCCCCTACGAGCAGTACTTC; cdr3_aa: CASSLNGGPYEQYF
clone_size: NA; d_call: TRBD1; v_call: TRBV6-2/TRBV6-3; j_call: TRBJ1-5; cdr3_nt: TGTGCCAGCAGATTCCCGGGACAGGGTGATCAGCCCCAGCATTTT; cdr3_aa: CASRFPGQGDQPQHF
clone_size: few; d_call: NA; v_call: TRBV7-6; j_call: TRBJ2-1; cdr3_nt: TGTGCCAGCAGCTTCGATGGGGGTCCCTACAATGAGCAGTTCTTC; cdr3_aa: CASSFDGGPYNEQFF
clone_size: NA; d_call: NA; v_call: TRBV20-1; j_call: TRBJ1-1; cdr3_nt: TGCAGTGCTAGAGATCCACCGGGACGGCTCAACACTGAAGCTTTCTTT; cdr3_aa: CSARDPPGRLNTEAFF
clone_size: once; d_call: NA; v_call: TRBV5-1; j_call: TRBJ2-2; cdr3_nt: TGCGCCAGCAGCGGTGGACTAGGGGGAACCGGGGAGCTGTTTTTT; cdr3_aa: CASSGGLGGTGELFF
clone_size: NA; d_call: NA; v_call: TRBV15; j_call: TRBJ2-5; cdr3_nt: TGTGCCACCAGCTGGGATCTCCAAGAGACCCAGTACTTC; cdr3_aa: CATSWDLQETQYF
clone_size: NA; d_call: NA; v_call: TRBV6-5; j_call: TRBJ1-1; cdr3_nt: TGTGCCAGCAGGTCCACAGGAGATAGTGGTGAAGCTTTCTTT; cdr3_aa: CASRSTGDSGEAFF
clone_size: many; d_call: NA; v_call: TRBV20-1; j_call: TRBJ2-5; cdr3_nt: TGCAGTGCAATCCCCTGGGGGGGGGGCCTGGAGACCCAGTACTTC; cdr3_aa: CSAIPWGGGLETQYF
clone_size: few; d_call: TRBD2; v_call: TRBV5-6; j_call: TRBJ2-7; cdr3_nt: TGTGCCAGCAGACTGGGGGGGTTCGGCTACGAGCAGTACTTC; cdr3_aa: CASRLGGFGYEQYF